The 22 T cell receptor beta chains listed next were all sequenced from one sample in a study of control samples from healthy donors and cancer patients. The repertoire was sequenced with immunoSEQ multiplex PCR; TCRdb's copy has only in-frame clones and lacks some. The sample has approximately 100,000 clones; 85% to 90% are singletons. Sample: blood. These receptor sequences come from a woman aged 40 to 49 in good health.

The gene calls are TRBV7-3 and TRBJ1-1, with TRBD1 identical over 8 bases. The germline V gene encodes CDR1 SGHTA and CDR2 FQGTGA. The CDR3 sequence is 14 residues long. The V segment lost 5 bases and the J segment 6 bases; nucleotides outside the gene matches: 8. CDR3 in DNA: TGTGCCAGCAGCCCCGGACAGGGTGGGGCTGAAGCTTTCTTT. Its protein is CASSPGQGGAEAFF.

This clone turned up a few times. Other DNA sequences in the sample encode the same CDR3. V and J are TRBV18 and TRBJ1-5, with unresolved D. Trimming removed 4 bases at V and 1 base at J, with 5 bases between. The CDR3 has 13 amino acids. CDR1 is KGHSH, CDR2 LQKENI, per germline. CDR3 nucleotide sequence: TGTGCCAGCTCACGCGCGAGCAATCAGCCCCAGCATTTT. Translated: CASSRASNQPQHF.

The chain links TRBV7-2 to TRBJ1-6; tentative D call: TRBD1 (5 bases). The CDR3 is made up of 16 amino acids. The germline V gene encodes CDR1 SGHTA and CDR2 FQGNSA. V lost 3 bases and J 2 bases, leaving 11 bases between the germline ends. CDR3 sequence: CASSFLGVAYNSPLHF. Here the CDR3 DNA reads TGTGCCAGCAGCTTTCTAGGGGTGGCCTATAATTCACCCCTCCACTTT.

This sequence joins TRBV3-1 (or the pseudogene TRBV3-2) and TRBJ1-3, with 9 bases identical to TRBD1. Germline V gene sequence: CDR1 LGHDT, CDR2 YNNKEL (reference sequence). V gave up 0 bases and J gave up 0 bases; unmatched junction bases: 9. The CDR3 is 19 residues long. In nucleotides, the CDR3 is TGTGCCAGCAGCCAAGAAAAGGGGACAGGGCGATTCTCTGGAAACACCATATATTTT. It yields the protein CASSQEKGTGRFSGNTIYF.

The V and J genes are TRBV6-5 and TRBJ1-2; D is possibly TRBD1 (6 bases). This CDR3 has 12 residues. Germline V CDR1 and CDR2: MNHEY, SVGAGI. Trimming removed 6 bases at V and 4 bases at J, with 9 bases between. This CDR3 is CASRSGAYGYTF. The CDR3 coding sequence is TGTGCCAGCAGGTCAGGGGCCTATGGCTACACCTTC.

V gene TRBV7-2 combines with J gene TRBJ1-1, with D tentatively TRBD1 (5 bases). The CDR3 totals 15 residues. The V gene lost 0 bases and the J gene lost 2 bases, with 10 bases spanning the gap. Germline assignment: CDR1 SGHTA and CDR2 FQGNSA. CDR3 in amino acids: CASSLAGTENTEAFF. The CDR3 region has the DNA TGTGCCAGCAGCTTAGCCGGGACGGAAAACACTGAAGCTTTCTTT.

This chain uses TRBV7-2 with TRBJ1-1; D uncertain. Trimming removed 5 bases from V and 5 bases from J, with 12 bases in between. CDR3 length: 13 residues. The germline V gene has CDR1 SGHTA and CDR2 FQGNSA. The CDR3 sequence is CASSLPDGTEAFF. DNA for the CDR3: TGTGCCAGCAGCCTTCCCGACGGAACTGAAGCTTTCTTT.

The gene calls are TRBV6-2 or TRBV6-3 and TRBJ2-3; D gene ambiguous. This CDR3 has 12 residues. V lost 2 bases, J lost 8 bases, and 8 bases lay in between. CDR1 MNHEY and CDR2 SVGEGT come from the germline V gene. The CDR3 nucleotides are TGTGCCAGCAGTTACGTCGGCGGTACGCAGTATTTT. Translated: CASSYVGGTQYF.

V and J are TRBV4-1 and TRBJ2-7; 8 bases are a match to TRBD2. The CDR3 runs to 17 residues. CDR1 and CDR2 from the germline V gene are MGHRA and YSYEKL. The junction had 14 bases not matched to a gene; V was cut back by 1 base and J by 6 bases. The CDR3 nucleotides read TGCGCCAGCAGCCAAGGGCACGGGGGGGAGCTACAGGGCGAGCAGTACTTC. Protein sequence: CASSQGHGGELQGEQYF.

The CDR3 DNA follows: TGTGCCAGCAGTTTGGGGACTAGCGGGGGGATGGAGACCCAGTACTTC. Translated: CASSLGTSGGMETQYF. The rearrangement links TRBV7-9 to TRBJ2-5, with 15 bases matching TRBD2. The CDR3 contains 16 residues. Germline V gives CDR1 SEHNR, CDR2 FQNEAQ (reference sequence). V shed 6 bases and J 5 bases; nucleotides not matched to a gene: 7. Based on the CDR3 plus reference TRBV7-9 and TRBJ2-5, the full variable domain is DTGVSQNPRHKITKRGQNVTFRCDPISEHNRLYWYRQTLGQGPEFLTYFQNEAQLEKSRLLSDRFSAERPKGSFSTLEIQRTEQGDSAMYLCASSLGTSGGMETQYFGPGTRLLVL.

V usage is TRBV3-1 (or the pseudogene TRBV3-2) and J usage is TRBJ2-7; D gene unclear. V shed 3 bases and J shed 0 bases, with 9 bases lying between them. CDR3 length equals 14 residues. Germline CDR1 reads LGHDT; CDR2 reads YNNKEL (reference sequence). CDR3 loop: CASSHLRLSYEQYF. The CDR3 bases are TGTGCCAGCAGCCATCTTCGGCTCTCCTACGAGCAGTACTTC.

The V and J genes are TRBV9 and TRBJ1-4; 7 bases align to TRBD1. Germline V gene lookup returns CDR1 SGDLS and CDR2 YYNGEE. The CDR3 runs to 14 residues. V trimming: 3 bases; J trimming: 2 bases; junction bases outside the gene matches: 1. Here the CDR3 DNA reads TGTGCCAGCAGCGCGACAGGGACTAATGAAAAACTGTTTTTT. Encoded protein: CASSATGTNEKLFF.

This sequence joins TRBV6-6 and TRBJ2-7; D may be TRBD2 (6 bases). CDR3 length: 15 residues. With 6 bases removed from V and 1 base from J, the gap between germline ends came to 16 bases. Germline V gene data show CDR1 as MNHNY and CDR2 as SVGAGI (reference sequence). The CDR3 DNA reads TGTGCCAGCAGCCACTCGGACGGACTATCCTACGAGCAGTACTTC. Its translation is CASSHSDGLSYEQYF.

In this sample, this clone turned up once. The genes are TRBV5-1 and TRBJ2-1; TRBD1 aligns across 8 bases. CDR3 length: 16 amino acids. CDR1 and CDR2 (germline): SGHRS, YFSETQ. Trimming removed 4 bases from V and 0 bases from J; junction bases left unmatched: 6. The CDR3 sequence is CASSPGQASSYNEQFF. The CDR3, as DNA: TGCGCCAGCAGCCCGGGACAGGCAAGCTCCTACAATGAGCAGTTCTTC. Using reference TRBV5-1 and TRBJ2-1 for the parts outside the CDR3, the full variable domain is KAGVTQTPRYLIKTRGQQVTLSCSPISGHRSVSWYQQTPGQGLQFLFEYFSETQRNKGNFPGRFSGRQFSNSRSEMNVSTLELGDSALYLCASSPGQASSYNEQFFGPGTRLTVL.

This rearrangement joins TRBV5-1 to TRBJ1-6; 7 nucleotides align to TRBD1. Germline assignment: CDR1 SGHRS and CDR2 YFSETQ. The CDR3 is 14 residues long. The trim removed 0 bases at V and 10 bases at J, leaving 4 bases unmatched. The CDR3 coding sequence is TGCGCCAGCAGCTTGGGAGGGGGCGGCTCACCCCTCCACTTT. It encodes CASSLGGGGSPLHF.

The CDR3 DNA follows: TGCAGTGCTAGTGCCCTAGCCCTAACCACAGATACGCAGTATTTT. Protein sequence: CSASALALTTDTQYF. V gene TRBV20-1 combines with J gene TRBJ2-3, with D possibly TRBD2 on 5 matching bases. Trimming took off 3 bases at V and 2 bases at J, with 15 bases between the two ends. This CDR3 contains 15 residues. CDR1 DFQATT and CDR2 SNEGSKA come from the germline V gene (reference sequence).

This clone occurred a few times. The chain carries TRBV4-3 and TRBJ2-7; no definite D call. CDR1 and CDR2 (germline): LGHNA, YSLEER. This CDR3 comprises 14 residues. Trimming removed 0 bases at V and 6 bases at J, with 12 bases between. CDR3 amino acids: CASSQDSSCCEQYF. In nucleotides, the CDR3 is TGCGCCAGCAGCCAAGACTCAAGTTGCTGCGAGCAGTACTTC.

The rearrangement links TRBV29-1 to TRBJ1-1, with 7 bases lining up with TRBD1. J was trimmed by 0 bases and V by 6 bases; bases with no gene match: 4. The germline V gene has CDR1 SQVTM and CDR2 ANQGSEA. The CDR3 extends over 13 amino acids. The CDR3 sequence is CSVGQKMNTEAFF. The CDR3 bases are TGCAGCGTGGGACAGAAGATGAACACTGAAGCTTTCTTT.

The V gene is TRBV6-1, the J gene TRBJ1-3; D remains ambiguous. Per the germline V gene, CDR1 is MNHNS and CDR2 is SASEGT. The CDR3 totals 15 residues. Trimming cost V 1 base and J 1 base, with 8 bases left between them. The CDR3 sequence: CASSEVGRSGNTIYF. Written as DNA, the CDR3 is TGTGCCAGCAGTGAAGTCGGCCGTTCTGGAAACACCATATATTTT.

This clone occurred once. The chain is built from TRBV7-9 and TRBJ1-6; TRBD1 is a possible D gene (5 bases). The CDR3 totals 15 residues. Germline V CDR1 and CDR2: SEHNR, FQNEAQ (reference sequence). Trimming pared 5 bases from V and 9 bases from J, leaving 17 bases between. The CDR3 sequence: CASSLGGGASSPLHF. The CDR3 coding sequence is TGTGCCAGCAGCCTGGGGGGAGGGGCAAGTTCACCCCTCCACTTT.

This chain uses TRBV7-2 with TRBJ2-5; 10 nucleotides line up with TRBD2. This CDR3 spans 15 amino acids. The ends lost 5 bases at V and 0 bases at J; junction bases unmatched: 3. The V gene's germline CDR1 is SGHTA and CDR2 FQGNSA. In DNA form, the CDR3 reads TGTGCCAGCAGCCCCGGGACTAGCGACCAAGAGACCCAGTACTTC. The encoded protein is CASSPGTSDQETQYF.

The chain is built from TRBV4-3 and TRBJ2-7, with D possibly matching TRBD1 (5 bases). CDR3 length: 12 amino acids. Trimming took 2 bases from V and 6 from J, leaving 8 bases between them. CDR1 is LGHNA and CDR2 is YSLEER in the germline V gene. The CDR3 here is CASSQSRGEQYF. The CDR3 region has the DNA TGCGCCAGCAGCCAATCTAGGGGCGAGCAGTACTTC.